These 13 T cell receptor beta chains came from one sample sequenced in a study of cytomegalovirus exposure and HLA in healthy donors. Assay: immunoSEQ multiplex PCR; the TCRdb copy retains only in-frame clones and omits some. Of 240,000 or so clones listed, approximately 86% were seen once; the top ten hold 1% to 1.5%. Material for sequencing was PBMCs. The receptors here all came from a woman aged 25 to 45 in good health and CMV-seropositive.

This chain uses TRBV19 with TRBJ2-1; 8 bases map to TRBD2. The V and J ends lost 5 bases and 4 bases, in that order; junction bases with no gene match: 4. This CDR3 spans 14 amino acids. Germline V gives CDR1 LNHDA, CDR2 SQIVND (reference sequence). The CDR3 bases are TGTGCCAGTAGTGGCGGGAGGTTATACAATGAGCAGTTCTTC. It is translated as CASSGGRLYNEQFF.

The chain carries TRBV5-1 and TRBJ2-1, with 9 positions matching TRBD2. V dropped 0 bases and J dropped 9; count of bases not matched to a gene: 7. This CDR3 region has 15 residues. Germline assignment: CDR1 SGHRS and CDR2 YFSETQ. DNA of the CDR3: TGCGCCAGCAGCTTGGGACTAGCGGCTCGGGTTGAGCAGTTCTTC. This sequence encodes CASSLGLAARVEQFF.

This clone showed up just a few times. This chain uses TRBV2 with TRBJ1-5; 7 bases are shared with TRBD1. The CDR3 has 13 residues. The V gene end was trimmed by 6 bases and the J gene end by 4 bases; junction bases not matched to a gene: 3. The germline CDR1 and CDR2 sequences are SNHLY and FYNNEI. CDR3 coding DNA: TGTGCCAGCAGGATACAGGGGAATCAGCCCCAGCATTTT. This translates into CASRIQGNQPQHF.

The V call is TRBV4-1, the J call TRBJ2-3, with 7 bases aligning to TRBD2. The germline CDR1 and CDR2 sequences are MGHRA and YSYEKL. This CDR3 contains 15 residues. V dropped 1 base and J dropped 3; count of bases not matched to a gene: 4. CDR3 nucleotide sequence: TGCGCCAGCAGCCAAGTAAGCGGGGCTACAGATACGCAGTATTTT. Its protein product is CASSQVSGATDTQYF.

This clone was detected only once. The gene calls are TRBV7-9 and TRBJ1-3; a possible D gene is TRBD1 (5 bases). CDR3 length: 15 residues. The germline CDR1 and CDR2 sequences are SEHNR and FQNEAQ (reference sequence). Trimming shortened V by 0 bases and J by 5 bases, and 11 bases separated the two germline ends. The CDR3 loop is CASSLARVERNTIYF. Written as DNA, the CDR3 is TGTGCCAGCAGCTTAGCCAGGGTAGAGAGAAACACCATATATTTT.

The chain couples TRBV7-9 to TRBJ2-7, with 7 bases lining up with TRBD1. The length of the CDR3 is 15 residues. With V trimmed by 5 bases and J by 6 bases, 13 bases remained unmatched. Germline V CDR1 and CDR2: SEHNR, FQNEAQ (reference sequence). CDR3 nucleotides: TGTGCCAGCAGCACTGGGACAGTCCGACGGAGCGAGCAGTACTTC. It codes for CASSTGTVRRSEQYF.

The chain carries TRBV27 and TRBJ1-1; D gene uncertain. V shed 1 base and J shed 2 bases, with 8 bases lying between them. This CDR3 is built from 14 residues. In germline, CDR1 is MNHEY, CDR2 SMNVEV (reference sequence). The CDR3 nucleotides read TGTGCCAGCAGTTTATTGCGCCAAAACACTGAAGCTTTCTTT. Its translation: CASSLLRQNTEAFF.

The CDR3, as DNA: TGTGCCAGTTCGGCGGGGGGAGGTAATCAGCCCCAGCATTTT. The encoded protein is CASSAGGGNQPQHF. This sequence joins TRBV7-8 and TRBJ1-5, with D perhaps matching TRBD1 (5 bases). The CDR3 loop spans 14 amino acids. Germline lookup yields CDR1 SGHVS and CDR2 FQNEAQ. The V end was cut by 9 bases, the J end by 4 bases, with 16 bases between.

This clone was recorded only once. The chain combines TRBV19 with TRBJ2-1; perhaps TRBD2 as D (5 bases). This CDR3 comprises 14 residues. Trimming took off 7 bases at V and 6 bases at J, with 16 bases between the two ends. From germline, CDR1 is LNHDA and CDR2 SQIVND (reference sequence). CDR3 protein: CASKVTARGNEQFF. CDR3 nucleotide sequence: TGTGCCAGTAAAGTCACAGCTCGGGGCAATGAGCAGTTCTTC.

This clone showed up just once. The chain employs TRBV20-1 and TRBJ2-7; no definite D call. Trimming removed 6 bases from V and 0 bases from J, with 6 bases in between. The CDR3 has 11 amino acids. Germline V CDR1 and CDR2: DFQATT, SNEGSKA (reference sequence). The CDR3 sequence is CSAMASYEQYF. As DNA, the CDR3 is TGCAGTGCAATGGCCTCCTACGAGCAGTACTTC.

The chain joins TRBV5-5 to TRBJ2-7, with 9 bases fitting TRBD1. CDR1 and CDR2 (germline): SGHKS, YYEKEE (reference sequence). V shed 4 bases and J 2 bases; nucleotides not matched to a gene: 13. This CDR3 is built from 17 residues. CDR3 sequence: CASSEGVGTGPTYEQYF. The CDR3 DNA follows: TGTGCCAGCAGCGAGGGAGTTGGGACAGGGCCGACCTACGAGCAGTACTTC.

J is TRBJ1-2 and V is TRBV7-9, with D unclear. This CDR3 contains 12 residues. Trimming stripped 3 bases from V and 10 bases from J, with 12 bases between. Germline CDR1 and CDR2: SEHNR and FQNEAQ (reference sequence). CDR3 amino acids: CASSFSSIDYTF. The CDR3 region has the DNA TGTGCCAGCAGCTTTAGTAGTATAGACTACACCTTC.

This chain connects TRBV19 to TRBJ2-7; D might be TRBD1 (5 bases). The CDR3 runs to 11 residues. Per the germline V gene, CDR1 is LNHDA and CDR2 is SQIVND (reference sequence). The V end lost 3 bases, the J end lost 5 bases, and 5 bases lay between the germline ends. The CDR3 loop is CASSMGHEQYF. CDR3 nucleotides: TGTGCCAGTAGTATGGGGCACGAGCAGTACTTC. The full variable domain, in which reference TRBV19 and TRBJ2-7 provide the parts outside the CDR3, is DGGITQSPKYLFRKEGQNVTLSCEQNLNHDAMYWYRQDPGQGLRLIYYSQIVNDFQKGDIAEGYSVSREKKESFPLTVTSAQKNPTAFYLCASSMGHEQYFGPGTRLTVT.